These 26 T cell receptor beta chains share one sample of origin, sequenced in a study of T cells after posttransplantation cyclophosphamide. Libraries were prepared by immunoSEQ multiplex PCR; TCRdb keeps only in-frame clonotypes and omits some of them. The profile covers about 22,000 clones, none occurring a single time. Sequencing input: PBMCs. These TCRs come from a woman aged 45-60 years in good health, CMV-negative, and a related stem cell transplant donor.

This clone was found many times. The CDR3: CASSEARIPGNTIYF. The CDR3 DNA reads TGTGCCAGCAGTGAAGCGCGCATTCCGGGAAACACCATATATTTT. The chain uses TRBV6-1 and TRBJ1-3; the D is unclear. CDR3 length: 15 residues. Germline CDR1 MNHNS, CDR2 SASEGT. Trimming cost V 0 bases and J 4 bases, with 10 bases left between them.

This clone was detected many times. This CDR3 reads CASNPRPSAIPNTGELFF. In DNA form, the CDR3 reads TGTGCCAGCAACCCTAGACCATCAGCGATACCGAACACCGGGGAGCTGTTTTTT. V and J are TRBV11-2 and TRBJ2-2; unclear D gene. The V gene's germline CDR1 is SGHAT and CDR2 FQNNGV. V gave up 7 bases and J gave up 0 bases, with 21 bases separating them. This CDR3 is built from 18 residues. Full variable domain (rest looked up from reference TRBV11-2 and TRBJ2-2): EAGVAQSPRYKIIEKRQSVAFWCNPISGHATLYWYQQILGQGPKLLIQFQNNGVVDDSQLPKDRFSAERLKGVDSTLKIQPAKLEDSAVYLCASNPRPSAIPNTGELFFGEGSRLTVL.

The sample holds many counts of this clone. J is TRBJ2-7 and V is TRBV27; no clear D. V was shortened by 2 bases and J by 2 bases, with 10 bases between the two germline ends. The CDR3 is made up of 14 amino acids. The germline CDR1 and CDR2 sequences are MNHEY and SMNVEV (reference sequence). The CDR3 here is CASSLNVLPYEQYF. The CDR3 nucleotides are TGTGCCAGCAGTTTAAACGTCCTACCCTACGAGCAGTACTTC.

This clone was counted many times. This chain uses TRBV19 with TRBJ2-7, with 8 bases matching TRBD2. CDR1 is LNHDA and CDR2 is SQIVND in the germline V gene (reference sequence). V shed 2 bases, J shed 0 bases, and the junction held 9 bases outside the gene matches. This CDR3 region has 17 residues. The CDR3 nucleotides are TGTGCCAGTAGTATAAGGTTGGGCCGGGGGGGCTCCTACGAGCAGTACTTC. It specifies CASSIRLGRGGSYEQYF.

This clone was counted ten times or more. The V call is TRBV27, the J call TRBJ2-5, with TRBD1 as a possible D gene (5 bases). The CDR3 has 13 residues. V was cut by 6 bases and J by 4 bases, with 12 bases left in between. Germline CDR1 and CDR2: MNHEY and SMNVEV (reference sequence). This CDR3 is CASRFQGRETQYF. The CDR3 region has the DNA TGTGCCAGCAGGTTTCAGGGTAGAGAGACCCAGTACTTC.

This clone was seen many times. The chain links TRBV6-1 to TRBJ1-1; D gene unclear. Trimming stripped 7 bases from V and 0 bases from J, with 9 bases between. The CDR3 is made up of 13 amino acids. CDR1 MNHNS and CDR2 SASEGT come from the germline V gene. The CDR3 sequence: CASTPTVNTEAFF. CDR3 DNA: TGTGCCAGCACTCCAACAGTGAACACTGAAGCTTTCTTT.

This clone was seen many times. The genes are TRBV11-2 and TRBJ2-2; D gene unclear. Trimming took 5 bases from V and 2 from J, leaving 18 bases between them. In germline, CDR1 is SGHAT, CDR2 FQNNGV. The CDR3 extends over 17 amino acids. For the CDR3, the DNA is TGTGCCAGCAGCCCACCATTTTCAGGTCTCAACACCGGGGAGCTGTTTTTT. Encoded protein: CASSPPFSGLNTGELFF.

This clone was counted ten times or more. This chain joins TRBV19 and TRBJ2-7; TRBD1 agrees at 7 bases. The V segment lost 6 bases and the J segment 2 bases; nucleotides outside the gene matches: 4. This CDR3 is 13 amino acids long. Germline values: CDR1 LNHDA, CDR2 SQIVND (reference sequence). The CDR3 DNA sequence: TGTGCCAGTAGGAGGGACAGAACCTACGAGCAGTACTTC. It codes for CASRRDRTYEQYF.

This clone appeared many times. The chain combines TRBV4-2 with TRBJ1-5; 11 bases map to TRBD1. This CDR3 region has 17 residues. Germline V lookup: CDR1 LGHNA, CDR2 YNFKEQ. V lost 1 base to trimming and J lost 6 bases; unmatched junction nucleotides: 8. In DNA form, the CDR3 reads TGTGCCAGCAGCCAAGCCCTCGGACAGGGGGCGGCTCAGCCCCAGCATTTT. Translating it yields CASSQALGQGAAQPQHF.

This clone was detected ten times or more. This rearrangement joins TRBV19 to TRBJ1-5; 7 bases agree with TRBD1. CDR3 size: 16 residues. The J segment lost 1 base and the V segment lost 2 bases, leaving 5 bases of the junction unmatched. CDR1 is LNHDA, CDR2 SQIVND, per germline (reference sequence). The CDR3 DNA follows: TGTGCCAGTAGTATAAACAGGGGAGAGAGCAATCAGCCCCAGCATTTT. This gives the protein CASSINRGESNQPQHF.

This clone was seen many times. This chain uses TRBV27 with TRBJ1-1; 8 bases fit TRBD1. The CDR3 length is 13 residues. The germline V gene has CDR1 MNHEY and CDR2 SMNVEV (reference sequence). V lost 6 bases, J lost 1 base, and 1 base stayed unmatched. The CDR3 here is CASRQGANTEAFF. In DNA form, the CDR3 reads TGTGCCAGCAGGCAGGGGGCGAACACTGAAGCTTTCTTT.

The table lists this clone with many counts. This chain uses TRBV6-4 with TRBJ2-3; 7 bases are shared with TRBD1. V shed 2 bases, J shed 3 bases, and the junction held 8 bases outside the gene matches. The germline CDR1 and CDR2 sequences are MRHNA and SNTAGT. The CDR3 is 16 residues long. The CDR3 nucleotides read TGTGCCAGCAGTGACGGGCGGGCAGGGGGAACAGATACGCAGTATTTT. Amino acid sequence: CASSDGRAGGTDTQYF.

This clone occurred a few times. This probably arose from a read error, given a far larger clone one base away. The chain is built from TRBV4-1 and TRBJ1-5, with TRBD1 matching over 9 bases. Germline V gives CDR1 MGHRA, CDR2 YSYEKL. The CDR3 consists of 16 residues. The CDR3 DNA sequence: TGCGCCAGCAGCCAGATACAGGGGGCAAGCACTCAGCCCCAGCATTTT. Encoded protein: CASSQIQGASTQPQHF.

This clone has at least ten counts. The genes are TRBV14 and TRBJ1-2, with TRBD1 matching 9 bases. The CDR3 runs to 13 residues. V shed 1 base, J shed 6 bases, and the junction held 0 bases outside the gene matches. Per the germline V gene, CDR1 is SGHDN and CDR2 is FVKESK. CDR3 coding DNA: TGTGCCAGCAGCCAAGGGACAGGGGATGGCTACACCTTC. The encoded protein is CASSQGTGDGYTF. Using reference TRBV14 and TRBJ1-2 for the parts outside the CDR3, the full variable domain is EAGVTQFPSHSVIEKGQTVTLRCDPISGHDNLYWYRRVMGKEIKFLLHFVKESKQDESGMPNNRFLAERTGGTYSTLKVQPAELEDSGVYFCASSQGTGDGYTFGSGTRLTVV.

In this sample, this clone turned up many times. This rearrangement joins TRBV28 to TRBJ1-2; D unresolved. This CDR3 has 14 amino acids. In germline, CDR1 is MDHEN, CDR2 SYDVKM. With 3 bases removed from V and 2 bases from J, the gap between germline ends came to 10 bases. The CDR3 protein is CASSFIARNYGYTF. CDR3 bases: TGTGCCAGCAGTTTCATCGCGCGGAACTATGGCTACACCTTC.

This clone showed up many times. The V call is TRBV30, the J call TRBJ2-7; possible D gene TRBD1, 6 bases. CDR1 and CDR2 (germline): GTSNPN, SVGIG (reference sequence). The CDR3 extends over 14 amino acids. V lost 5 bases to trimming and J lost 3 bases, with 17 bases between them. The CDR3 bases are TGTGCCTGGCTAGAAACTGGACAGCGCTACGAGCAGTACTTC. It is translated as CAWLETGQRYEQYF.

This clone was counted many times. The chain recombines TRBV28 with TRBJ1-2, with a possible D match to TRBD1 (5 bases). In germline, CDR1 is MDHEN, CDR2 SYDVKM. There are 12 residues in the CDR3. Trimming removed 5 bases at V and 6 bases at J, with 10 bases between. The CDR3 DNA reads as TGTGCCAGCAGTCGAGACAGAGATGGCTACACCTTC. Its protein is CASSRDRDGYTF.

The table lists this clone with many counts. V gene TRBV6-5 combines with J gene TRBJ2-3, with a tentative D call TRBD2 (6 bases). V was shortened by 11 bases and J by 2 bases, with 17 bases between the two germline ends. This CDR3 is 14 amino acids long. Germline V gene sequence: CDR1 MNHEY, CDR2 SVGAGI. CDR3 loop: CASRGNGNTDTQYF. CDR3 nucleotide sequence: TGTGCCTCGCGCGGGAACGGTAACACAGATACGCAGTATTTT.

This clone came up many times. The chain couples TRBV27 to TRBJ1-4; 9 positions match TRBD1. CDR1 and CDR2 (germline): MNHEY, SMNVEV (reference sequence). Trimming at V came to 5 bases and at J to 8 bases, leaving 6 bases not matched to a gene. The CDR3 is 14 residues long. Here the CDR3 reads CASSPGQGWEKLFF. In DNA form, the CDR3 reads TGTGCCAGCAGTCCGGGACAGGGTTGGGAAAAACTGTTTTTT.

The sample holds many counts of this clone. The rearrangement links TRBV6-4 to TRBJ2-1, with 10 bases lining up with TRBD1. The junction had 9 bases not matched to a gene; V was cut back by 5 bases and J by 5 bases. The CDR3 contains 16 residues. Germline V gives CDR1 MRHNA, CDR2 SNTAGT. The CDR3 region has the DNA TGTGCCAGCAGTCCGACCCCCGGGACAGGGGACAATGAGCAGTTCTTC. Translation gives CASSPTPGTGDNEQFF.

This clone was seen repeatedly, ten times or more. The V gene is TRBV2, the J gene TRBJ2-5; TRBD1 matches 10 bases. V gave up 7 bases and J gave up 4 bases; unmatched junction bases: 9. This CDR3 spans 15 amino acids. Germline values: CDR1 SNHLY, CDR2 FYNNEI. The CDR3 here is CASTYRDRGSETQYF. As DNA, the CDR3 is TGTGCCAGCACTTACAGGGACAGGGGTTCAGAGACCCAGTACTTC. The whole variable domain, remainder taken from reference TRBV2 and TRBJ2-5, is EPEVTQTPSHQVTQMGQEVILRCVPISNHLYFYWYRQILGQKVEFLVSFYNNEISEKSEIFDDQFSVERPDGSNFTLKIRSTKLEDSAMYFCASTYRDRGSETQYFGPGTRLLVL.

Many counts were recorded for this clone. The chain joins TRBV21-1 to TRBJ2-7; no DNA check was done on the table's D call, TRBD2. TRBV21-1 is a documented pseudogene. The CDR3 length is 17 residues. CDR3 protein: CASLKGRLAPKSREQYF. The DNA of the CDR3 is TGTGCCAGCCTCAAGGGCCGGTTAGCGCCTAAGAGTAGGGAGCAGTACTTC.

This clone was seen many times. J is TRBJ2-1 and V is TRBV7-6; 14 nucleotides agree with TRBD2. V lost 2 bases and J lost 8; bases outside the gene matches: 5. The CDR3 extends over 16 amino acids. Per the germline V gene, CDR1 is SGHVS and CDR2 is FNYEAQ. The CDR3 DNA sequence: TGTGCCAGCAGCTTATCGACTAGCGGGGGGGACCATGAGCAGTTCTTC. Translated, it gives CASSLSTSGGDHEQFF.

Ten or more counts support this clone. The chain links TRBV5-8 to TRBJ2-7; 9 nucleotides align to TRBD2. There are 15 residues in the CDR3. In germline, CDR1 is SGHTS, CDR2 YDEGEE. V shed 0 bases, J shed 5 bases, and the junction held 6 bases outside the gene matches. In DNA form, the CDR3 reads TGTGCCAGCAGCTTGGAAGCTAGCGGGAACCACGAGCAGTACTTC. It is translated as CASSLEASGNHEQYF.

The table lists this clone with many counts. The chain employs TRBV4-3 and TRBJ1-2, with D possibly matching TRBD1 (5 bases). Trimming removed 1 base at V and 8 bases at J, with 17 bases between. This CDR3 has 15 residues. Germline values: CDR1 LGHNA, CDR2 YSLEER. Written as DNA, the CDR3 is TGCGCCAGCAGCCAAGGCCGGTCGACAGCTATAGGCTACACCTTC. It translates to CASSQGRSTAIGYTF.

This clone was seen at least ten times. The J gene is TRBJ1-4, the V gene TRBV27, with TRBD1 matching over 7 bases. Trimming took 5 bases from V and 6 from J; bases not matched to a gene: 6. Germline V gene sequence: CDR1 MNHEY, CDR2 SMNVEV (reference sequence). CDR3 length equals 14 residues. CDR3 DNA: TGTGCCAGCAGTCTACAGGGGTGGGATGAAAAACTGTTTTTT. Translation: CASSLQGWDEKLFF.